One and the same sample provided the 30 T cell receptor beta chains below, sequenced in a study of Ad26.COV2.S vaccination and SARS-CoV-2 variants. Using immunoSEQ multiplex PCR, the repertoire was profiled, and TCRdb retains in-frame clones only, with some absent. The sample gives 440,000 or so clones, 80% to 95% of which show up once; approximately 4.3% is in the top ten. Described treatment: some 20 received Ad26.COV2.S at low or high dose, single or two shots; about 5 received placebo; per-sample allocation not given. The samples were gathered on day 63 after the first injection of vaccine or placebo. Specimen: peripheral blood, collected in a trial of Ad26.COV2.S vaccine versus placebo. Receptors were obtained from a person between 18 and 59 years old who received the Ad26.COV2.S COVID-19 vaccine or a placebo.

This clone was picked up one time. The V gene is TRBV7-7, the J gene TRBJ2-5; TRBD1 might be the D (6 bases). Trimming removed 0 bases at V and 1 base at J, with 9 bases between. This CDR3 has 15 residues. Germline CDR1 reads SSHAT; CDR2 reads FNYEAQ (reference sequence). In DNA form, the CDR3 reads TGTGCCAGCAGCTTAGCGGGACAAAGCCAAGAGACCCAGTACTTC. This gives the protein CASSLAGQSQETQYF.

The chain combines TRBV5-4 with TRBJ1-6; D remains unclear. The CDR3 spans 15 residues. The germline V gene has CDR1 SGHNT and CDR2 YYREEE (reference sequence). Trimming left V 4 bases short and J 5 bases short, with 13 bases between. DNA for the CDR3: TGTGCCAGCAGCAAAGACGGCCTCCATAATTCACCCCTCCACTTT. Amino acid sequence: CASSKDGLHNSPLHF.

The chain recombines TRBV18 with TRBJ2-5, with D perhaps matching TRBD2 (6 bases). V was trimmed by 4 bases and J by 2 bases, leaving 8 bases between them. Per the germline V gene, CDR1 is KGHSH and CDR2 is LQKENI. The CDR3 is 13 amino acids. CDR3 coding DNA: TGTGCCAGCTCACTCGGGGGTCAAGAGACCCAGTACTTC. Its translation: CASSLGGQETQYF.

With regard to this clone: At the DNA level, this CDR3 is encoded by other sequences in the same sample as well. CDR3 loop: CASSLGLAGGTDTQYF. CDR3 sequence (DNA): TGTGCCAGCAGCTTGGGACTAGCGGGGGGCACAGATACGCAGTATTTT. The chain has TRBV7-9 and TRBJ2-3; TRBD2 matches 14 bases. CDR3 length: 16 residues. The V segment lost 3 bases and the J segment 1 base; nucleotides outside the gene matches: 0. The germline V gene encodes CDR1 SEHNR and CDR2 FQNEAQ (reference sequence).

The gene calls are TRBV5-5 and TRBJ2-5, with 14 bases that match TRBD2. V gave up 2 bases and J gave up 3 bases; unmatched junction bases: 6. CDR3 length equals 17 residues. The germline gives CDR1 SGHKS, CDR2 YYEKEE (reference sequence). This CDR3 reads CASSFKPGLAGEETQYF. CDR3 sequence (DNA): TGTGCCAGCAGCTTTAAGCCGGGACTAGCGGGAGAAGAGACCCAGTACTTC.

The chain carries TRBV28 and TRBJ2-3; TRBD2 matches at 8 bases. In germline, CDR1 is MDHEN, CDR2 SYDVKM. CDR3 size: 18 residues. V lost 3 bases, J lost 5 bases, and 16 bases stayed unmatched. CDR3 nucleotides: TGTGCCAGCAGTTTGGCACTAGACGGGAGGGCCGTCGGAGATACGCAGTATTTT. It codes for CASSLALDGRAVGDTQYF.

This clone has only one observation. CDR3 in amino acids: CASRSFESVNEQFF. The DNA for the CDR3 is TGTGCCAGCAGAAGTTTCGAGAGCGTCAATGAGCAGTTCTTC. The chain carries TRBV27 and TRBJ2-1; D remains ambiguous. Trimming pared 6 bases from V and 6 bases from J, leaving 15 bases between. The CDR3 length is 14 residues. The germline V gene has CDR1 MNHEY and CDR2 SMNVEV (reference sequence).

In nucleotides, the CDR3 is TGTGCCAGCAGCTTAGAGGGGGACAGAGAAGTCTACAATGAGCAGTTCTTC. As protein: CASSLEGDREVYNEQFF. The chain recombines TRBV11-3 with TRBJ2-1; 7 bases match TRBD1. CDR3 size: 17 residues. Germline assignment: CDR1 SGHNT and CDR2 YENEEA. With 0 bases clipped from V and 3 bases from J, the junction kept 8 bases outside the gene matches.

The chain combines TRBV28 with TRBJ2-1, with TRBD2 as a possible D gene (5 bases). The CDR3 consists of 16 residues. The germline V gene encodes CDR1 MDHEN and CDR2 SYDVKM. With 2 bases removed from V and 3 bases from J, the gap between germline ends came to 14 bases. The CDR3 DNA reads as TGTGCCAGCAGTTTACTGCCGGGGAGTTTCTACAATGAGCAGTTCTTC. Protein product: CASSLLPGSFYNEQFF.

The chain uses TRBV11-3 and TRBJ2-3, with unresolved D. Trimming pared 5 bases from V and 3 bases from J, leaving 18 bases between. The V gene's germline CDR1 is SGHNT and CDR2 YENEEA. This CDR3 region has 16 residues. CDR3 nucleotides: TGTGCCAGCAGCAAATTTTCGGACCCTAGAACAGATACGCAGTATTTT. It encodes CASSKFSDPRTDTQYF.

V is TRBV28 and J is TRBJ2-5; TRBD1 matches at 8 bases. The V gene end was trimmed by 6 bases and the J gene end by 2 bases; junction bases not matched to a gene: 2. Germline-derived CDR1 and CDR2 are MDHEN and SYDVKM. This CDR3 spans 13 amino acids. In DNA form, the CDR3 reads TGTGCCAGCAGACAGGGGGGACAAGAGACCCAGTACTTC. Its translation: CASRQGGQETQYF. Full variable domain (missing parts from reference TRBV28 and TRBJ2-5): DVKVTQSSRYLVKRTGEKVFLECVQDMDHENMFWYRQDPGLGLRLIYFSYDVKMKEKGDIPEGYSVSREKKERFSLILESASTNQTSMYLCASRQGGQETQYFGPGTRLLVL.

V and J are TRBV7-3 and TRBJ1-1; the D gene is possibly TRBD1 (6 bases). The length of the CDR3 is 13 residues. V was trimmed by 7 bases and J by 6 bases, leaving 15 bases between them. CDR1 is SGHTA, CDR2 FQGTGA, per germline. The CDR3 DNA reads TGTGCCAGCACCCTAGGGGGTGGCGCTGAAGCTTTCTTT. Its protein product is CASTLGGGAEAFF.

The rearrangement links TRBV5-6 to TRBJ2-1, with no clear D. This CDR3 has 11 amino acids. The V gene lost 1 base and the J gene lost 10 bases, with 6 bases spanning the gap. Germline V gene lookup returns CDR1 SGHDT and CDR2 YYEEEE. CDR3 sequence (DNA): TGTGCCAGCAGCTTGTATGCCGAGCAGTTCTTC. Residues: CASSLYAEQFF.

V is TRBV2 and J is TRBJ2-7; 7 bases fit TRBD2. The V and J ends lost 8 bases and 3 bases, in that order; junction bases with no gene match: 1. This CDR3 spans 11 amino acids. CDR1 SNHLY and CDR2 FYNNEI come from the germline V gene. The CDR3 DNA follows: TGTGCCAGCGGGAGGGACTACGAGCAGTACTTC. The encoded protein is CASGRDYEQYF.

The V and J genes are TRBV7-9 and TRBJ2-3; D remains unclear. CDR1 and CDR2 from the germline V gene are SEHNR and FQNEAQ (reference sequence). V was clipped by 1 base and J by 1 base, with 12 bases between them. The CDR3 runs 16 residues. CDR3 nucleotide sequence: TGTGCCAGCAGCTTAGGGCCTGGGCTGGGCACAGATACGCAGTATTTT. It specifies CASSLGPGLGTDTQYF. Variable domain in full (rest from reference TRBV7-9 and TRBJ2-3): DTGVSQNPRHKITKRGQNVTFRCDPISEHNRLYWYRQTLGQGPEFLTYFQNEAQLEKSRLLSDRFSAERPKGSFSTLEIQRTEQGDSAMYLCASSLGPGLGTDTQYFGPGTRLTVL.

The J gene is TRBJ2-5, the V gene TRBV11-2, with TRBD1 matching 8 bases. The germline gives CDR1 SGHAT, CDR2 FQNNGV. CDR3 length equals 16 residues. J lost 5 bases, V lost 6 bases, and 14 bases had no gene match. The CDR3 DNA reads TGTGCCAGCAGTCCGGTGGCAGGGGGCATGGGGGAGACCCAGTACTTC. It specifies CASSPVAGGMGETQYF.

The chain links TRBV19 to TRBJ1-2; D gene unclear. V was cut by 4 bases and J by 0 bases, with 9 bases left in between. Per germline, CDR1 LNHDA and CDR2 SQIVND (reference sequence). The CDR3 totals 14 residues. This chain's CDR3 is CASSTAQPNYGYTF. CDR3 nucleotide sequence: TGTGCCAGTAGTACGGCACAACCTAACTATGGCTACACCTTC. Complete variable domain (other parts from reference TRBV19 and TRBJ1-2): DGGITQSPKYLFRKEGQNVTLSCEQNLNHDAMYWYRQDPGQGLRLIYYSQIVNDFQKGDIAEGYSVSREKKESFPLTVTSAQKNPTAFYLCASSTAQPNYGYTFGSGTRLTVV.

The CDR3: CASSILRDRGTDTQYF. DNA of the CDR3: TGTGCCAGCAGCATACTTCGCGACAGGGGGACAGATACGCAGTATTTT. The genes are TRBV9 and TRBJ2-3; 9 positions match TRBD1. Germline lookup yields CDR1 SGDLS and CDR2 YYNGEE. The CDR3 is made up of 16 amino acids. V trimming: 4 bases; J trimming: 3 bases; junction bases outside the gene matches: 9.

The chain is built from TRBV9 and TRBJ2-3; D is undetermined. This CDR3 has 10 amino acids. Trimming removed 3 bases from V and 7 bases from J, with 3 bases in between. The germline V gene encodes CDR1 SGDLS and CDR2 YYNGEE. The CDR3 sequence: CASSGNTQYF. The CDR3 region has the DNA TGTGCCAGCAGCGGAAATACGCAGTATTTT.

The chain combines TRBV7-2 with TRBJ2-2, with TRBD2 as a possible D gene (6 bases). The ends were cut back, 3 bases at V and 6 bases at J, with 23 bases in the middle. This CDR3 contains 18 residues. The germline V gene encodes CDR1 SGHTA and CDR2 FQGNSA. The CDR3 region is CASSLRRARGPPSGELFF. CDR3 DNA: TGTGCCAGCAGCTTGCGGAGGGCCCGGGGACCCCCGTCCGGGGAGCTGTTTTTT.

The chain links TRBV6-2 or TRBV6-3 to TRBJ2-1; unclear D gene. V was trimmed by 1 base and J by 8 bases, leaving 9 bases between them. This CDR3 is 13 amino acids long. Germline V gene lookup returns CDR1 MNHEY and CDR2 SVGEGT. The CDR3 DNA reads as TGTGCCAGCAGTTACTTTTCAACGGATGAGCAGTTCTTC. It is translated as CASSYFSTDEQFF.

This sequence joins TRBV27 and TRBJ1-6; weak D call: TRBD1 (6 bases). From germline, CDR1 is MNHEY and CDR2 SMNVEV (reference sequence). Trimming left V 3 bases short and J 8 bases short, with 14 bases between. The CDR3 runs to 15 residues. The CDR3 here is CASSFRTELDSPLHF. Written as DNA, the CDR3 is TGTGCCAGCAGTTTTCGGACAGAGTTGGATTCACCCCTCCACTTT.

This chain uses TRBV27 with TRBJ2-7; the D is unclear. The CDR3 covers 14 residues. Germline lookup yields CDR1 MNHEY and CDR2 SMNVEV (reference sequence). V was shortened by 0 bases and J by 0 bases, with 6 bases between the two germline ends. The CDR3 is CASSLSANSYEQYF. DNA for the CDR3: TGTGCCAGCAGTTTATCGGCTAACTCCTACGAGCAGTACTTC.

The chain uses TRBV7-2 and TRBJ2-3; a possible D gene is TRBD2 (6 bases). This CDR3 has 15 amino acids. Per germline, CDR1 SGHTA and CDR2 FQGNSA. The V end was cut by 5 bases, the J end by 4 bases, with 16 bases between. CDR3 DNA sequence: TGTGCCAGCAGCGCCCGACTAGGTGAATCAGATACGCAGTATTTT. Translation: CASSARLGESDTQYF.

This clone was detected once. The CDR3 reads CASSVEGAGQPQHF. DNA of the CDR3: TGTGCCAGCAGCGTAGAGGGTGCGGGACAGCCCCAGCATTTT. V usage is TRBV9 and J usage is TRBJ1-5; D call uncertain. CDR3 size: 14 residues. Trimming stripped 0 bases from V and 7 bases from J, with 11 bases between. Germline assignment: CDR1 SGDLS and CDR2 YYNGEE.

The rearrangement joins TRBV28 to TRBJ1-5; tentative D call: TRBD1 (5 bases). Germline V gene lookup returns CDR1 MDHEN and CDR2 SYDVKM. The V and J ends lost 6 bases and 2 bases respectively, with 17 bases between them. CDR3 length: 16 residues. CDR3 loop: CASSLHITGGNQPQHF. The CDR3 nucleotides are TGTGCCAGCAGCCTTCATATCACGGGGGGCAATCAGCCCCAGCATTTT.

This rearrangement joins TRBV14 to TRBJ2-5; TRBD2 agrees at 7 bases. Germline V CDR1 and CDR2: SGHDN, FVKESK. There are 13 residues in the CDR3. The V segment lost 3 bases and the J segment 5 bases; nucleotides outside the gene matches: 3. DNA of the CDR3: TGTGCCAGCAGCCAGGGGAGGGAGGAGACCCAGTACTTC. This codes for CASSQGREETQYF.

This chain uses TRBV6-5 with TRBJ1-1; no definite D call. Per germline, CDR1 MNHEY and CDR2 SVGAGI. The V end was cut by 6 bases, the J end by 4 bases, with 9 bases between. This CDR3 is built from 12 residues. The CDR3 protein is CASREGGTEAFF. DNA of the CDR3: TGTGCCAGCAGGGAGGGAGGCACTGAAGCTTTCTTT.

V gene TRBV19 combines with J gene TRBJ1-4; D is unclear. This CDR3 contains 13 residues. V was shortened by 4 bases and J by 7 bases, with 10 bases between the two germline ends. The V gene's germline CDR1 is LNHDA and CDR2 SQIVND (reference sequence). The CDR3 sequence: CASSTEGVEKLFF. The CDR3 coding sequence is TGTGCCAGTAGTACAGAGGGAGTTGAAAAACTGTTTTTT.

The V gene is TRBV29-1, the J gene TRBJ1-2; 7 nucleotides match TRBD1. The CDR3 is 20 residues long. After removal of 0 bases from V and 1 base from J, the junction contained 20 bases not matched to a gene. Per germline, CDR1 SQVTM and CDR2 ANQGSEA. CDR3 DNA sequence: TGCAGCGTTGAAGATTTTGGGGGTCCCGGGACAGCCTTTTTTAACTATGGCTACACCTTC. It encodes CSVEDFGGPGTAFFNYGYTF.